The 30 T cell receptor beta chains reported below all come from one sample, sequenced in a study of blood T cells in healthy people across ages. A second PCR, run for roughly 7 to 12 cycles, used a sample-barcoded 5' primer plus a J-beta primer mix. TCRdb called the 5' RACE reads again in MiXCR, with one record for every CDR3 protein. The data contain roughly 730,000 distinct CDR3 sequences, approximately 53% of them singletons. What was sequenced was blood. The receptors here all came from a man aged 40-50 years in good health.

This clonotype showed up just a few times. The chain is built from TRBV29-1 and TRBJ2-1; D remains unclear. The CDR3 sequence is 12 residues long. CDR1 is SQVTM, CDR2 ANQGSEA, per germline. V was clipped by 6 bases and J by 8 bases, with 14 bases between them. CDR3 nucleotide sequence: TGCAGCGTGTCTACCATTGGGGATGAGCAGTTCTTC. Translated, it gives CSVSTIGDEQFF.

The rearrangement links TRBV5-1 to TRBJ2-1; TRBD2 aligns across 10 bases. Unmatched junction bases numbered 5, after V lost 2 bases and J lost 6 bases. This CDR3 spans 15 amino acids. In germline, CDR1 is SGHRS, CDR2 YFSETQ. The CDR3 loop is CASSLRLAGANEQFF. CDR3 DNA sequence: TGCGCCAGCAGCTTAAGGCTAGCGGGAGCCAATGAGCAGTTCTTC. The full variable domain, completed using reference TRBV5-1 and TRBJ2-1, is KAGVTQTPRYLIKTRGQQVTLSCSPISGHRSVSWYQQTPGQGLQFLFEYFSETQRNKGNFPGRFSGRQFSNSRSEMNVSTLELGDSALYLCASSLRLAGANEQFFGPGTRLTVL.

The chain couples TRBV27 to TRBJ2-7, with D possibly matching TRBD1 (6 bases). V lost 6 bases and J 2 bases, leaving 14 bases between the germline ends. The CDR3 sequence is 14 residues long. Germline V gene sequence: CDR1 MNHEY, CDR2 SMNVEV (reference sequence). The CDR3 loop is CASSRDRDTYEQYF. CDR3 in DNA: TGTGCCAGCAGCCGGGACCGGGACACCTACGAGCAGTACTTC.

The rearrangement links TRBV12-3 or TRBV12-4 to TRBJ2-4; 8 bases are a match to TRBD2. The CDR3 consists of 13 residues. V lost 4 bases to trimming and J lost 8 bases; unmatched junction nucleotides: 4. This CDR3 reads CASSSAGGDIQYF. The DNA of the CDR3 is TGTGCCAGCAGTTCCGCCGGGGGGGACATTCAGTACTTC.

The gene calls are TRBV12-3 or TRBV12-4 and TRBJ2-1, with D perhaps TRBD2 (5 bases). Trimming shortened V by 7 bases and J by 2 bases, and 15 bases separated the two germline ends. The CDR3 contains 15 residues. The CDR3 spells CASTGGGLAYNEQFF. CDR3 nucleotides: TGTGCCAGCACTGGAGGTGGTTTAGCCTACAATGAGCAGTTCTTC.

A few counts support this clonotype. The chain employs TRBV7-3 and TRBJ2-3, with TRBD2 identical over 11 bases. V lost 5 bases and J lost 5; bases outside the gene matches: 6. CDR3 size: 15 residues. Per germline, CDR1 SGHTA and CDR2 FQGTGA. This chain's CDR3 is CASSRIAGGIDTQYF. The CDR3 nucleotides read TGTGCCAGCAGCCGAATAGCGGGGGGGATAGATACGCAGTATTTT.

This clonotype was picked up a small number of times. This chain connects TRBV5-1 to TRBJ2-3; 7 bases fit TRBD1. The CDR3 has 14 amino acids. Germline CDR1 and CDR2: SGHRS and YFSETQ. The ends lost 0 bases at V and 4 bases at J; junction bases unmatched: 2. The CDR3 sequence is CASSLDRGADTQYF. The CDR3 DNA reads TGCGCCAGCAGCTTGGACAGGGGCGCAGATACGCAGTATTTT. Together with reference TRBV5-1 and TRBJ2-3, the CDR3 gives the full variable domain: KAGVTQTPRYLIKTRGQQVTLSCSPISGHRSVSWYQQTPGQGLQFLFEYFSETQRNKGNFPGRFSGRQFSNSRSEMNVSTLELGDSALYLCASSLDRGADTQYFGPGTRLTVL.

The chain has TRBV3-1 and TRBJ2-7; D call uncertain. The germline V gene encodes CDR1 LGHDT and CDR2 YNNKEL (reference sequence). The CDR3 runs 11 residues. V was cut by 3 bases and J by 6 bases, with 6 bases left in between. CDR3 bases: TGTGCCAGCAGCCAGACTCGCGAGCAGTACTTC. This encodes CASSQTREQYF.

This clonotype was observed a few times. This sequence joins TRBV7-2 and TRBJ1-1; D is undetermined. With 5 bases removed from V and 6 bases from J, the gap between germline ends came to 13 bases. The CDR3 totals 13 residues. CDR1 and CDR2 (germline): SGHTA, FQGNSA. CDR3 sequence (DNA): TGTGCCAGCAGCCTCCGTGGGGTCCCTGAAGCTTTCTTT. As protein: CASSLRGVPEAFF. Drawing the rest from reference TRBV7-2 and TRBJ1-1, the complete variable domain is GAGVSQSPSNKVTEKGKDVELRCDPISGHTALYWYRQSLGQGLEFLIYFQGNSAPDKSGLPSDRFSAERTGGSVSTLTIQRTQQEDSAVYLCASSLRGVPEAFFGQGTRLTVV.

The chain employs TRBV6-6 and TRBJ2-1; TRBD1 or TRBD2 may be the D gene (5 bases each). In germline, CDR1 is MNHNY, CDR2 SVGAGI (reference sequence). This CDR3 region has 15 residues. V was pared by 2 bases and J by 8 bases, with 16 bases between. The CDR3 DNA sequence: TGTGCCAGCAGTTACATCGGGACCCAAGAGTATGAGCAGTTCTTC. Encoded protein: CASSYIGTQEYEQFF.

This chain joins TRBV20-1 and TRBJ2-5, with 13 bases that match TRBD2. The CDR3 consists of 16 residues. V lost 1 base to trimming and J lost 1 base; unmatched junction nucleotides: 3. The V gene's germline CDR1 is DFQATT and CDR2 SNEGSKA (reference sequence). The chain's CDR3 is CSARGLAGGIQETQYF. CDR3 coding DNA: TGCAGTGCTAGAGGACTAGCGGGGGGTATCCAAGAGACCCAGTACTTC.

The rearrangement uses TRBV3-1 and TRBJ1-6, with unresolved D. Trimming took off 1 base at V and 6 bases at J, with 22 bases between the two ends. Per the germline V gene, CDR1 is LGHDT and CDR2 is YNNKEL (reference sequence). The CDR3 totals 19 residues. In nucleotides, the CDR3 is TGTGCCAGCAGCCAAGTGGCCAGGCCCATACGGATGATTAATTCACCCCTCCACTTT. Its translation is CASSQVARPIRMINSPLHF. The entire variable domain, with the rest obtained from reference TRBV3-1 and TRBJ1-6, is as follows: DTAVSQTPKYLVTQMGNDKSIKCEQNLGHDTMYWYKQDSKKFLKIMFSYNNKELIINETVPNRFSPKSPDKAHLNLHINSLELGDSAVYFCASSQVARPIRMINSPLHFGNGTRLTVT.

CDR3 loop: CASSLGPSSWNEQFF. CDR3 sequence (DNA): TGTGCCAGCAGCTTGGGTCCTAGCTCCTGGAATGAGCAGTTCTTC. The chain is built from TRBV7-3 and TRBJ2-1; weak D call: TRBD2 (5 bases). This CDR3 has 15 amino acids. Germline values: CDR1 SGHTA, CDR2 FQGTGA. V was clipped by 3 bases and J by 7 bases, with 16 bases between them.

The chain combines TRBV29-1 with TRBJ2-3; D is ambiguous. Germline CDR1 and CDR2: SQVTM and ANQGSEA. The CDR3 consists of 14 residues. V shed 7 bases and J shed 2 bases, with 16 bases lying between them. In DNA, the CDR3 is TGCAGCGGCTGCGAAGCCTGGCTCACAGATACGCAGTATTTT. Amino acid sequence: CSGCEAWLTDTQYF.

This rearrangement joins TRBV7-9 to TRBJ1-2; no definite D call. The CDR3 runs 8 residues. Germline-derived CDR1 and CDR2 are SEHNR and FQNEAQ (reference sequence). V dropped 1 base and J dropped 12 bases, with 0 bases sitting between them. The CDR3 region is CASSLDTF. CDR3 DNA: TGTGCCAGCAGCTTAGACACCTTC.

This clonotype was seen only once. The chain recombines TRBV28 with TRBJ2-3; D may be TRBD1 (6 bases). The V end was cut by 6 bases, the J end by 4 bases, with 14 bases between. CDR3 length: 14 residues. Germline V gives CDR1 MDHEN, CDR2 SYDVKM. This chain's CDR3 is CASSGIWTADTQYF. The CDR3 DNA reads TGTGCCAGCAGCGGGATCTGGACAGCAGATACGCAGTATTTT.

In this sample, this clonotype turned up many times. The rearrangement links TRBV9 to TRBJ2-1; D tentatively reads TRBD1 or TRBD2 (5 bases each). Trimming shortened V by 1 base and J by 4 bases, and 18 bases separated the two germline ends. The germline V gene has CDR1 SGDLS and CDR2 YYNGEE. CDR3 length: 17 amino acids. The DNA for the CDR3 is TGTGCCAGCAGCGTAAACCCCGCCGGGACCCCTTACAATGAGCAGTTCTTC. It encodes CASSVNPAGTPYNEQFF.

This clonotype showed up just a few times. V usage is TRBV5-4 and J usage is TRBJ1-4; D gene ambiguous. The CDR3 is made up of 18 amino acids. Germline CDR1 is SGHNT and CDR2 is YYREEE (reference sequence). The ends were cut back, 2 bases at V and 0 bases at J, with 17 bases in the middle. CDR3 DNA sequence: TGTGCCAGCAGCTTTTTTCTTGGGAAACGTGCAACTAATGAAAAACTGTTTTTT. Translated, it gives CASSFFLGKRATNEKLFF. Looking up the rest from reference TRBV5-4 and TRBJ1-4 gives the full variable domain: ETGVTQSPTHLIKTRGQQVTLRCSSQSGHNTVSWYQQALGQGPQFIFQYYREEENGRGNFPPRFSGLQFPNYSSELNVNALELDDSALYLCASSFFLGKRATNEKLFFGSGTQLSVL.

The chain links TRBV5-1 to TRBJ2-7; 8 bases agree with TRBD1. The CDR3 is 15 residues long. Germline values: CDR1 SGHRS, CDR2 YFSETQ. The V gene end was trimmed by 4 bases and the J gene end by 0 bases; junction bases not matched to a gene: 6. CDR3 in amino acids: CASSPGQAISYEQYF. In DNA, the CDR3 is TGCGCCAGCAGCCCGGGACAGGCCATCTCCTACGAGCAGTACTTC. The whole variable domain, filled in from reference TRBV5-1 and TRBJ2-7, reads KAGVTQTPRYLIKTRGQQVTLSCSPISGHRSVSWYQQTPGQGLQFLFEYFSETQRNKGNFPGRFSGRQFSNSRSEMNVSTLELGDSALYLCASSPGQAISYEQYFGPGTRLTVT.

The DNA for the CDR3 is TGTGCCAGCTCACCCTATGACTACTACACAGATACGCAGTATTTT. This encodes CASSPYDYYTDTQYF. The rearrangement joins TRBV10-3 to TRBJ2-3; possible D gene TRBD2, 5 bases. V gave up 10 bases and J gave up 2 bases, with 19 bases separating them. In germline, CDR1 is ENHRY, CDR2 SYGVKD. This CDR3 is built from 15 residues.

The genes are TRBV7-9 and TRBJ1-2; D possibly corresponds to TRBD1 (5 bases). The CDR3 runs to 15 residues. The germline V and J ends were trimmed by 4 bases and 0 bases, with 12 bases remaining between them. The germline CDR1 and CDR2 sequences are SEHNR and FQNEAQ (reference sequence). The CDR3 nucleotides are TGTGCCAGCAGCTGGGGGGGATCAGCTAACTATGGCTACACCTTC. Translating it yields CASSWGGSANYGYTF. Complete variable domain (other parts from reference TRBV7-9 and TRBJ1-2): DTGVSQNPRHKITKRGQNVTFRCDPISEHNRLYWYRQTLGQGPEFLTYFQNEAQLEKSRLLSDRFSAERPKGSFSTLEIQRTEQGDSAMYLCASSWGGSANYGYTFGSGTRLTVV.

The V call is TRBV27, the J call TRBJ2-4; D remains ambiguous. The DNA matches TRBJ2-7 better at its end, which makes the J call doubtful. The CDR3 length is 12 residues. Germline V gene lookup returns CDR1 MNHEY and CDR2 SMNVEV (reference sequence). The CDR3 DNA reads TGTGCCAGCAGTTTTCTGGGATGCGAGCAGTACTTC. The encoded protein is CASSFLGCEQYF.

This clonotype came up a few times. This chain connects TRBV6-2 or TRBV6-3 to TRBJ1-5, with 7 bases aligning to TRBD1. CDR1 MNHEY and CDR2 SVGEGT come from the germline V gene. CDR3 size: 15 residues. The V and J ends lost 10 bases and 0 bases, in that order; junction bases with no gene match: 9. CDR3: CATKLQGISNQPQHF. The CDR3 DNA reads TGTGCCACCAAGCTACAGGGGATTAGCAATCAGCCCCAGCATTTT.

This clonotype came up a few times. The V gene is TRBV7-2, the J gene TRBJ1-2; no reliable D call. The germline gives CDR1 SGHTA, CDR2 FQGNSA. Trimming cost V 6 bases and J 7 bases, with 9 bases left between them. This CDR3 has 11 amino acids. The CDR3 sequence: CASSSIRGYTF. DNA of the CDR3: TGTGCCAGCAGTTCCATTCGTGGCTACACCTTC.

A few counts support this clonotype. This sequence joins TRBV11-2 and TRBJ2-1; a possible D gene is TRBD1 (6 bases). Germline V CDR1 and CDR2: SGHAT, FQNNGV. Trimming removed 1 base from V and 6 bases from J, with 10 bases in between. The CDR3 loop spans 14 amino acids. This CDR3 is CASSLGRQANEQFF. The CDR3 DNA sequence: TGTGCCAGCAGCTTAGGGAGACAGGCCAATGAGCAGTTCTTC.

The chain has TRBV12-3 or TRBV12-4 and TRBJ2-7; D uncertain. The germline V and J ends were trimmed by 6 bases and 0 bases, with 9 bases remaining between them. The CDR3 is made up of 13 amino acids. The CDR3 DNA is TGTGCCAGCAGGATTACGAGCTCCTACGAGCAGTACTTC. Protein product: CASRITSSYEQYF.

The chain employs TRBV7-3 and TRBJ2-6; no reliable D call. CDR3 length equals 19 residues. With 5 bases removed from V and 1 base from J, the gap between germline ends came to 21 bases. Germline V gene data show CDR1 as SGHTA and CDR2 as FQGTGA. The CDR3 DNA reads TGTGCCAGCAGCCCCTCCCCCGGTTCCACTCTTTCTGGGGCCAACGTCCTGACTTTC. It translates to CASSPSPGSTLSGANVLTF.

J is TRBJ2-1 and V is TRBV12-3 or TRBV12-4, with 8 bases lining up with TRBD1. The CDR3 runs 17 residues. V shed 10 bases, J shed 7 bases, and the junction held 21 bases outside the gene matches. This CDR3 reads CAITPGGRWTGWNEQFF. The DNA for the CDR3 is TGTGCCATCACGCCTGGGGGGAGATGGACAGGGTGGAATGAGCAGTTCTTC.

This clonotype was seen more than once but under ten times. The chain joins TRBV20-1 to TRBJ2-7; D gene uncertain. CDR1 DFQATT and CDR2 SNEGSKA come from the germline V gene (reference sequence). CDR3 length equals 13 residues. V was clipped by 0 bases and J by 4 bases, with 10 bases between them. The CDR3 region is CSAREGKTYEQYF. DNA for the CDR3: TGCAGTGCTAGAGAGGGGAAGACTTACGAGCAGTACTTC.

The chain employs TRBV15 and TRBJ1-2; TRBD1 might be the D (5 bases). V dropped 5 bases and J dropped 5 bases, with 12 bases sitting between them. The CDR3 sequence is 13 residues long. Germline V CDR1 and CDR2: LNHNV, YYDKDF (reference sequence). CDR3 residues: CATSDGGGYGYTF. DNA of the CDR3: TGTGCCACCAGCGACGGGGGAGGATATGGCTACACCTTC.